The clone carrying this TCR beta chain was recorded a few times. Germline V gene lookup returns CDR1 LNHDA and CDR2 SQIVND (reference sequence). The V gene lost 8 bases and the J gene lost 0 bases, with 8 bases spanning the gap. CDR3 length: 13 residues. This record comes from a study of human T cells and chemical hapten exposure. TCRdb reanalysed the RACE reads using MiXCR and keeps one entry per CDR3 protein. Here the sample spans 39,000 or so distinct CDR3 sequences, under 5% being singletons. Stated time point: patch test 1, 2 weeks after DPC sensitization. Treatment noted: therapeutic diphenylcyclopropenone sensitization with weekly scalp DPC. It was unfractionated whole blood from which total RNA was extracted.

The sequence was obtained from a man aged 50-60 years with alopecia areata. Some clones in this sample may be carry-over from other donors' samples. The chain uses TRBV19 and TRBJ1-5; D not certain. The sequencing here drew on whole blood, taken in connection with sensitization to the hapten diphenylcyclopropenone (DPC). The CDR3 reads CASGVYSNQPQHF. In DNA form, the CDR3 reads TGTGCCAGTGGCGTTTATAGCAATCAGCCCCAGCATTTT.